Shown below are 10 T cell receptor beta chains from a single sample sequenced in a study of T cells in Graves' hyperthyroidism and ophthalmopathy. Using RNA transcripts as the source, TCR beta CDR3 regions were amplified. Initially, a first-round RT-PCR of the TCR CDR3 employed the HTBI primer set. Each CDR3 protein gets one entry after TCRdb re-called the multiplex PCR reads with MiXCR. In the table there are nearly 600,000 distinct CDR3 sequences, 14% of which are singletons. The sample comprised blood. The receptor source for this set is a woman younger than 35 with Graves' ophthalmopathy.

This chain uses TRBV19 with TRBJ2-1; 9 nucleotides match TRBD2. V gave up 5 bases and J gave up 4 bases; unmatched junction bases: 9. Germline CDR1 LNHDA, CDR2 SQIVND (reference sequence). The CDR3 has 16 amino acids. The CDR3: CASSGLAGITYNEQFF. In DNA, the CDR3 is TGTGCCAGTAGTGGGCTAGCGGGGATAACTTACAATGAGCAGTTCTTC.

This clonotype was seen a few times. The J gene is TRBJ2-7, the V gene TRBV5-1; 8 bases agree with TRBD1. There are 13 residues in the CDR3. V lost 4 bases and J lost 8; bases outside the gene matches: 8. Per germline, CDR1 SGHRS and CDR2 YFSETQ. The CDR3 loop is CASSPGTGPKQYF. CDR3 in DNA: TGCGCCAGCAGCCCAGGGACAGGCCCCAAGCAGTACTTC.

The V call is TRBV12-3 or TRBV12-4, the J call TRBJ1-1; 9 nucleotides match TRBD1. Trimming removed 8 bases from V and 6 bases from J; junction bases left unmatched: 19. The CDR3 loop spans 17 amino acids. Here the CDR3 reads CASSPRPETGGMAEAFF. The CDR3 DNA reads TGTGCCAGCTCGCCCCGTCCCGAGACAGGGGGGATGGCTGAAGCTTTCTTT.

This clonotype occurred many times. V usage is TRBV7-3 and J usage is TRBJ2-1; 9 positions match TRBD2. After removal of 1 base from V and 7 bases from J, the junction contained 5 bases not matched to a gene. CDR1 and CDR2 (germline): SGHTA, FQGTGA. The CDR3 runs to 15 residues. In nucleotides, the CDR3 is TGTGCCAGCAGCTTAAGTGGGACTAGCAGTAATGAGCAGTTCTTC. Translating it yields CASSLSGTSSNEQFF.

This clonotype was observed a few times. V is TRBV9 and J is TRBJ2-6; D might be TRBD2 (6 bases). Per germline, CDR1 SGDLS and CDR2 YYNGEE. The CDR3 is 17 residues long. The V end lost 4 bases, the J end lost 0 bases, and 14 bases lay between the germline ends. CDR3 protein: CASSPGLPFSGANVLTF. In DNA form, the CDR3 reads TGTGCCAGCAGCCCGGGACTCCCCTTCTCTGGGGCCAACGTCCTGACTTTC. Looking up the rest from reference TRBV9 and TRBJ2-6 gives the full variable domain: DSGVTQTPKHLITATGQRVTLRCSPRSGDLSVYWYQQSLDQGLQFLIQYYNGEERAKGNILERFSAQQFPDLHSELNLSSLELGDSALYFCASSPGLPFSGANVLTFGAGSRLTVL.

Ten or more counts support this clonotype. The V call is TRBV12-3 or TRBV12-4, the J call TRBJ1-1, with D hard to call. The V gene lost 9 bases and the J gene lost 6 bases, with 8 bases spanning the gap. This CDR3 is built from 10 residues. The CDR3 DNA follows: TGTGCCAGTTTAGGACCTGAAGCTTTCTTT. Translation gives CASLGPEAFF.

This clonotype was counted ten times or more. The DNA of the CDR3 is TGTGCCAGCAGTCGAGTCCGGCCGAGAAGCTCCTACGAGCAGTACTTC. Encoded protein: CASSRVRPRSSYEQYF. The chain employs TRBV28 and TRBJ2-7; D ambiguous. The CDR3 is made up of 16 amino acids. Trimming removed 5 bases at V and 0 bases at J, with 17 bases between. Germline CDR1 and CDR2: MDHEN and SYDVKM.

This clonotype was observed a few times. This chain joins TRBV12-3 or TRBV12-4 and TRBJ2-3; D unclear. Trimming took off 10 bases at V and 0 bases at J, with 11 bases between the two ends. The CDR3 runs 13 residues. For the CDR3, the DNA is TGTGCCACCTCTGGCAGAAGCACAGATACGCAGTATTTT. The encoded protein is CATSGRSTDTQYF.

This clonotype was found many times. The V gene is TRBV27, the J gene TRBJ2-1; no reliable D call. This CDR3 has 14 amino acids. The germline V gene has CDR1 MNHEY and CDR2 SMNVEV (reference sequence). V lost 5 bases and J lost 5, with 13 bases in between. Written as DNA, the CDR3 is TGTGCCAGCAGTGCCTGGGTTGGTCACAATGAGCAGTTCTTC. Translating it yields CASSAWVGHNEQFF.

In its sample, this clonotype was seen many times. This rearrangement joins TRBV28 to TRBJ2-1; D is possibly TRBD1 (6 bases). This CDR3 has 15 amino acids. V lost 5 bases, J lost 0 bases, and 11 bases lay in between. The germline gives CDR1 MDHEN, CDR2 SYDVKM. This chain's CDR3 is CASSLIGGSYNEQFF. Written as DNA, the CDR3 is TGTGCCAGCAGTCTCATAGGGGGCTCCTACAATGAGCAGTTCTTC.